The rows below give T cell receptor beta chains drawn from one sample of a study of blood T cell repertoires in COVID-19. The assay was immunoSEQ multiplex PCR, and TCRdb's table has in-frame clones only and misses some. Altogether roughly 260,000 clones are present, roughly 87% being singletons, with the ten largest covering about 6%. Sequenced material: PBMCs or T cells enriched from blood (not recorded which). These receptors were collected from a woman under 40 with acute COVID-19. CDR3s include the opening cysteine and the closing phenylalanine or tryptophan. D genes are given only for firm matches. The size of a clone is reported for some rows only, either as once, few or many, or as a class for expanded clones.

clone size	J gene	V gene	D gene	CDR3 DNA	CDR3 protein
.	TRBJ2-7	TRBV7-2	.	TGTGCCAGCAGCTCACGGGTCGAGCAGTACTTC	CASSSRVEQYF
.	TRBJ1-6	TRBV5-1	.	TGCGCCAGCAGCCTATCTCTGGCAGGGCAGGGAAATTCACCCCTCCACTTT	CASSLSLAGQGNSPLHF
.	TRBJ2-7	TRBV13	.	TGTGCCAGCAGCTCTGCGTCCTACGAGCAGTACTTC	CASSSASYEQYF
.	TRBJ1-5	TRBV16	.	TGTGCCAGCAGCCAATACACCACCCAACCTCAGCCCCAGCATTTT	CASSQYTTQPQPQHF
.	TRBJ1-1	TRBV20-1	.	TGCAGTGCTAGAGCGGGGGCTGAAGCTTTCTTT	CSARAGAEAFF
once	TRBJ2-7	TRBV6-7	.	TGTGCCAGCAGTCCCCCCCGGGCAGGGCTGTTCTACGAGCAGTACTTC	CASSPPRAGLFYEQYF
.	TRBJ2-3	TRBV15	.	TGTGCCACCAGCAGAGGGGACAATCCCAGCGCAGATACGCAGTATTTT	CATSRGDNPSADTQYF
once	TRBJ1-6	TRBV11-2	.	TGTGCCAGCAGCACCCCAGGGGTTAGACCACCCCTCCACTTT	CASSTPGVRPPLHF
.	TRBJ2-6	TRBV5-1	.	TGCGCCAGCAGCTCTAACTCTGGGGCCAACGTCCTGACTTTC	CASSSNSGANVLTF
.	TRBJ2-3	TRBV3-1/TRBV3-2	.	TGTGCCAGCAGCTCGGGACTTCCAGATACGCAGTATTTT	CASSSGLPDTQYF
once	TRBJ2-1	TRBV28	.	TGTGCCAGCAGTTACTACCTAGGACTTATCTACAATGAGCAGTTCTTC	CASSYYLGLIYNEQFF
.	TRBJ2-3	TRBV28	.	TGTGCCAGCAGTTTAAGAGTCCCAGATACGCAGTATTTT	CASSLRVPDTQYF
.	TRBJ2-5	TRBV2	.	TGTGTGCCGGGTCCGGAAACGCAAGAGACCCAGTACTTC	CVPGPETQETQYF
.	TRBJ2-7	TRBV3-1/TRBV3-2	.	TGTGCCAGCAGCCAAAAGCGTCCAGGGTTTTCGAGCTCCTACGAGCAGTACTTC	CASSQKRPGFSSSYEQYF
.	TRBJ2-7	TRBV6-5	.	TGTGCCAGCAGTTACTCTAGGGGGGGGTACGAGCAGTACTTC	CASSYSRGGYEQYF
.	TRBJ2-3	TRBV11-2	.	TGTGCCAGCAGCTTATACACAGATACGCAGTATTTT	CASSLYTDTQYF
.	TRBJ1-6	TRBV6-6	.	TGTGCCAGCAGGGCCAGCAGGGAATCACCCCTCCACTTT	CASRASRESPLHF
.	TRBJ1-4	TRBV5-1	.	TGCGCCAGCAGCTTGTTCGGGGGTCAGGATGAAAAACTGTTTTTT	CASSLFGGQDEKLFF
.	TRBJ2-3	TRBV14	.	TGTGCCAGCAGCCAAAACCAGAACCAAGCGGCGGGCACAGATACGCAGTATTTT	CASSQNQNQAAGTDTQYF
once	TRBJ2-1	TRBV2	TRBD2	TGTGCCAGCGGACTAGCGAGGAATGAGCAGTTCTTC	CASGLARNEQFF
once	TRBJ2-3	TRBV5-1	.	TGCGCCAGCAGTACCACCGGGGATAACACAGATACGCAGTATTTT	CASSTTGDNTDTQYF
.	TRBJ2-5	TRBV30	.	TGTGCCTGGAGTCCGGTGAACCAAGAGACCCAGTACTTC	CAWSPVNQETQYF
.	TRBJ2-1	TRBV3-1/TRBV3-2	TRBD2	TGTGCCAGCAGCCGGTCAGGCGGGAGGGCGAATGAGCAGTTCTTC	CASSRSGGRANEQFF
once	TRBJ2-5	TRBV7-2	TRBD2	TGTGCCAGCAGCTTAGTACTAGCGGAGACCCAGTACTTC	CASSLVLAETQYF
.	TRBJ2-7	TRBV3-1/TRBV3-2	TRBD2	TGTGCCAGCAGCCATCCGACTAGCGGGGCCTCCTACGAGCAGTACTTC	CASSHPTSGASYEQYF
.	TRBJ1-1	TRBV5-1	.	TGCGCCAGCGGACAAGTTAACACTGAAGCTTTCTTT	CASGQVNTEAFF
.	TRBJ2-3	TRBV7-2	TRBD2	TGTGCCAGCAGCCTAGCGGGCGCTAGCACAGATACGCAGTATTTT	CASSLAGASTDTQYF
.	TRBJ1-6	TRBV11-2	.	TGTGCCAGCAGCTTAAGGGAGGGATCTTACTATAATTCACCCCTCCACTTT	CASSLREGSYYNSPLHF
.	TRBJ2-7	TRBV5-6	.	TGTGCCAGCAGCTCCTGGGGCGGAACCTCCTACGAGCAGTACTTC	CASSSWGGTSYEQYF
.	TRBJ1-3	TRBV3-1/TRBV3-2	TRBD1	TGTGCCAGCAGCCTGGACAGGACCTCTGGAAACACCATATATTTT	CASSLDRTSGNTIYF
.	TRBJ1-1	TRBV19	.	TGTGCCAGTAGTATAGTTCAAAACACTGAAGCTTTCTTT	CASSIVQNTEAFF
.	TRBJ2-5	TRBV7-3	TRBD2	TGTGCCAGCAGCCAGAATGGGCGGGGGGTTTCCCAAGAGACCCAGTACTTC	CASSQNGRGVSQETQYF
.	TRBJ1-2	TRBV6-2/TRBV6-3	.	TGTGCCAGCAGTTACAGGCCGGGGAGGTGGTATGGCTACACCTTC	CASSYRPGRWYGYTF
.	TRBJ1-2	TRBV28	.	TGTGCCAGCAGTTTGGGCCCTGGAGGAGGACAGAACTATGGCTACACCTTC	CASSLGPGGGQNYGYTF
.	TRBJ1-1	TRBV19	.	TGTGCCAGTTCCGATCAAACTTGGTTCACTGAAGCTTTCTTT	CASSDQTWFTEAFF
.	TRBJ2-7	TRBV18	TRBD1	TGTGCCAGCTCACCAGCTGGTAAGGGACAGATTTTCAACGAGCAGTACTTC	CASSPAGKGQIFNEQYF
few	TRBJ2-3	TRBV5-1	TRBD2	TGCGCCAGCAGCCCAAAAGCGGGACCTAGCACAGATACGCAGTATTTT	CASSPKAGPSTDTQYF
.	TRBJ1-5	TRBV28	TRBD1	TGTGCCAGCAGCCGTACAGGGGGCGGTCAGCCCCAGCATTTT	CASSRTGGGQPQHF
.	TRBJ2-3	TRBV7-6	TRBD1	TGTGCCAGCAGCCTTTGGACAGGGATCACAGATACGCAGTATTTT	CASSLWTGITDTQYF
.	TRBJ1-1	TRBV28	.	TGTGCCTCTGGGTCGGGGGGCCTAAACACTGAAGCTTTCTTT	CASGSGGLNTEAFF
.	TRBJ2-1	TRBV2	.	TGTGCCATTCGGGTAGATCTAACAGGCTACAATGAGCAGTTCTTC	CAIRVDLTGYNEQFF
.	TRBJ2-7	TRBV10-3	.	TGTGCCGTACAGGCTCTGGGTGGATACGAGCAGTACTTC	CAVQALGGYEQYF
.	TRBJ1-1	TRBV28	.	TGTGCCAGCAGAGATGAAACAGGGTCCCCGAACACTGAAGCTTTCTTT	CASRDETGSPNTEAFF
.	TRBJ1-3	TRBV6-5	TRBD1	TGTGCCAGCAGAGCCGCCGGGACAGGAGGAAACACCATATATTTT	CASRAAGTGGNTIYF
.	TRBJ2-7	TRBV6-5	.	TGTGCCAGCAGTTATACCGGGGTGGGATCGCCCTACGAGCAGTACTTC	CASSYTGVGSPYEQYF
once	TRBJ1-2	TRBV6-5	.	TGTGCCACCTCGGGGCGGGGTAAGGGTGGCTACACCTTC	CATSGRGKGGYTF
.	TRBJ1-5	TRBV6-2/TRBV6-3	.	TGTGCCAGCAGTTACCGGGCATACAGGGCCAATCAGCCCCAGCATTTT	CASSYRAYRANQPQHF
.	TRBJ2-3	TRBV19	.	TGTGCCAGCAACTCTGAAGGGCGGCGGGCTGACACAGATACGCAGTATTTT	CASNSEGRRADTDTQYF
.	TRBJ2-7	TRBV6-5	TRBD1	TGTGCCACCAGGGACAGGGGGCGAGACGAGCAGTACTTC	CATRDRGRDEQYF
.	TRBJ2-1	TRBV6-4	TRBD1	TGTGCCAGCAGTACCGGGACAGGGGTATATGAGCAGTTCTTC	CASSTGTGVYEQFF